This is a list of T cell receptor beta chains from one sample in a study of T cell changes during pregnancy in multiple sclerosis. Using immunoSEQ multiplex PCR, the repertoire was profiled, and TCRdb retains in-frame clones only, with some absent. This table has about 53,000 clones, 85% to 95% appearing once. The sample was CD4+ T cells from peripheral blood mononuclear cells, taken in the third trimester of pregnancy. Source of these receptors: a female donor with multiple sclerosis, enrolled in a pregnancy study. CDR3s include the opening cysteine and the closing phenylalanine or tryptophan. A D gene is named only where the DNA matches it firmly. Rows may omit the clone size; those that give it use once, few, many or a size class.

j_gene	d_gene	len	abundance	v_gene	CDR3aa	CDR3nt
TRBJ2-1	NA	14	NA	TRBV5-1	CASRDSSSYNEQFF	TGCGCCAGCAGAGACAGCAGCTCCTACAATGAGCAGTTCTTC
TRBJ2-7	NA	16	once	TRBV11-2	CASSSGGGALSYEQYF	TGTGCCAGCAGCTCAGGAGGGGGGGCCCTTTCCTACGAGCAGTACTTC
TRBJ2-5	TRBD2	15	NA	TRBV5-1	CASSSGWGSGETQYF	TGCGCCAGCAGCTCGGGTTGGGGTAGCGGGGAGACCCAGTACTTC
TRBJ1-6	TRBD1	14	NA	TRBV5-1	CASSRDRGDSPLHF	TGCGCCAGCAGTAGGGACAGGGGTGATTCACCCCTCCACTTT
TRBJ2-5	TRBD2	16	NA	TRBV19	CASKSTPGTSRETQYF	TGTGCCAGTAAATCTACCCCCGGGACTAGCAGGGAGACCCAGTACTTC
TRBJ2-3	TRBD2	19	NA	TRBV27	CASSLSISAAGDPTDTQYF	TGTGCCAGCAGTTTATCGATTTCAGCCGCGGGGGACCCCACAGATACGCAGTATTTT
TRBJ1-3	NA	16	NA	TRBV5-5	CASSLEARSSGNTIYF	TGTGCCAGCAGCTTGGAGGCGAGGAGCTCTGGAAACACCATATATTTT
TRBJ2-3	NA	16	NA	TRBV6-6	CASIFGGLTGTDTQYF	TGTGCCAGCATATTCGGGGGGCTCACAGGCACAGATACGCAGTATTTT
TRBJ2-7	NA	14	once	TRBV7-7	CASSLRTDSYEQYF	TGTGCTAGCAGCTTGAGGACAGACTCCTACGAGCAGTACTTC
TRBJ2-5	NA	14	NA	TRBV2	CASNMIGSGETQYF	TGTGCCAGCAATATGATAGGGAGCGGAGAGACCCAGTACTTC
TRBJ2-7	TRBD1	15	NA	TRBV7-2	CASSLDRDRGYEQYF	TGTGCCAGCAGCCTGGACCGGGACAGAGGTTACGAGCAGTACTTC
TRBJ1-1	TRBD1	13	NA	TRBV19	CASMGQGHSEAFF	TGTGCCAGTATGGGACAGGGACACTCTGAAGCTTTCTTT
TRBJ2-7	TRBD1	13	NA	TRBV10-2	CASSEGDRVGQYF	TGCGCCAGCAGTGAGGGGGACAGGGTTGGGCAGTACTTC
TRBJ1-6	NA	15	once	TRBV30	CAWSPKNSYNSPLHF	TGTGCCTGGAGTCCCAAAAACTCCTATAATTCACCCCTCCACTTT
TRBJ1-1	NA	14	NA	TRBV27	CASSLVRGTTEAFF	TGTGCCAGCAGTTTAGTTCGAGGGACAACTGAAGCTTTCTTT
TRBJ1-4	NA	12	NA	TRBV6-1	CASSSQGGRLFF	TGTGCCAGCAGCTCACAGGGTGGGCGCCTGTTTTTT
TRBJ1-5	NA	14	medium-sized	TRBV6-5	CASSLGLSMEPQHF	TGTGCCAGCAGCCTGGGACTCTCAATGGAGCCCCAGCATTTT
TRBJ2-1	NA	15	NA	TRBV27	CASSFNVPRYNEQFF	TGTGCCAGCAGTTTTAACGTGCCTAGATACAATGAGCAGTTCTTC
TRBJ1-1	TRBD1	15	NA	TRBV27	CASSLLGQGNTEAFF	TGTGCCAGCAGTTTACTGGGACAGGGGAACACTGAAGCTTTCTTT
TRBJ2-7	NA	14	NA	TRBV5-4	CATQAGQDLYEQYF	TGTGCCACGCAAGCGGGACAGGACCTCTACGAGCAGTACTTC
TRBJ1-2	TRBD1	14	NA	TRBV5-1	CASSLRTGERGYTF	TGCGCCAGCAGCCTCCGGACAGGGGAAAGGGGCTACACCTTC
TRBJ1-2	TRBD1	16	few	TRBV7-9	CASSPGTGRDAYGYTF	TGTGCCAGCAGCCCTGGGACAGGGAGGGATGCCTATGGCTACACCTTC
TRBJ1-1	NA	13	NA	TRBV27	CASRPTLGAGAFF	TGTGCCAGCAGACCCACCTTGGGGGCGGGAGCTTTCTTT
TRBJ2-3	NA	15	NA	TRBV18	CASSFGQPSTDTQYF	TGTGCCAGCTCATTCGGACAGCCTAGCACAGATACGCAGTATTTT
TRBJ1-1	NA	15	NA	TRBV6-5	CASSRPTTMNTEAFF	TGTGCCAGCAGCCGACCGACAACAATGAACACTGAAGCTTTCTTT
TRBJ1-2	TRBD1	16	once	TRBV4-1	CASSQTGQGVNYGYTF	TGCGCCAGCAGCCAAACCGGACAGGGCGTTAACTATGGCTACACCTTC
TRBJ1-3	NA	15	NA	TRBV30	CAWSVQGSSGNTIYF	TGTGCCTGGAGTGTACAAGGGAGCTCTGGAAACACCATATATTTT
TRBJ2-3	TRBD2	19	NA	TRBV5-1	CASRIKMGLAGGSTDTQYF	TGCGCCAGCAGAATAAAAATGGGACTAGCGGGGGGTAGCACAGATACGCAGTATTTT
TRBJ1-1	TRBD1	15	NA	TRBV6-5	CASSGIGQGETEAFF	TGTGCCAGCAGCGGGATTGGACAGGGAGAAACTGAAGCTTTCTTT